These 5 T cell receptor beta chains originate from one sample sequenced in a study of regulatory T cells in long-lasting Graves disease listed by TCRdb under 2021. What this sample's time point label stands for: persistent/refractory GD, antithyroid drugs over 5 years with positive TRAb. For both TCR sequencing and RNA sequencing, RNA was extracted from PBMCs using TRIzol. The library was made by multiplex PCR. The instrument was an Illumina HiSeq 4000. TCR beta libraries were built with iRepertoire HTBI primers and Arm-PCR amplification of CDR3 regions. TCRdb cleaned the public reads at Q25 with fastp, built clones with MiXCR and kept in-frame beta chains. Each entry merges the rows of one CDR3 protein and shows their most common DNA and genes. Within this sample are about 290,000 distinct CDR3 sequences, with under 25% of them counted one time only. Clones ranked in the top ten supply approximately 60% of the sample.

The specimen comprised peripheral blood mononuclear cells (PBMCs), sampled when the disease was refractory, from a patient treated with antithyroid drugs. These receptors came from a female donor with Graves disease.

This clonotype was counted many times. This chain connects TRBV12-3 or TRBV12-4 to TRBJ2-7; 10 bases align to TRBD1. This CDR3 contains 16 residues. V gave up 1 base and J gave up 4 bases; unmatched junction bases: 7. The CDR3 loop is CASSLGLPGQGYEQYF. CDR3 in DNA: TGTGCCAGCAGTTTAGGGCTTCCGGGACAGGGGTACGAGCAGTACTTC.

The chain uses TRBV30 and TRBJ2-7; 9 nucleotides line up with TRBD1. The junction had 5 bases not matched to a gene; V was cut back by 5 bases and J by 3 bases. The V gene's germline CDR1 is GTSNPN and CDR2 SVGIG (reference sequence). CDR3 length: 13 residues. The CDR3 region has the DNA TGTGCCTGGGACACGGACAGGGGCTACGAGCAGTACTTC. Encoded protein: CAWDTDRGYEQYF. The complete variable domain, with remaining parts taken from reference TRBV30 and TRBJ2-7, reads SQTIHQWPATLVQPVGSPLSLECTVEGTSNPNLYWYRQAAGRGLQLLFYSVGIGQISSEVPQNLSASRPQDRQFILSSKKLLLSDSGFYLCAWDTDRGYEQYFGPGTRLTVT.

A remark on this clonotype: A much larger clone lies a single base off, so this may be a read error. The V gene is TRBV2, the J gene TRBJ2-6; D is possibly TRBD2 (6 bases). Germline V CDR1 and CDR2: SNHLY, FYNNEI. This CDR3 comprises 15 residues. Here the CDR3 DNA reads TGTGCCAGCAGCATGGGGGACTCTGGGGCCAACGCCCTGACTTTC. Its protein is CASSMGDSGANALTF.

At least ten counts were recorded for this clonotype. The rearrangement joins TRBV7-2 to TRBJ1-6; weak D call: TRBD1 (6 bases). This CDR3 region has 14 residues. Trimming removed 6 bases at V and 4 bases at J, with 10 bases between. Germline loops: CDR1 SGHTA, CDR2 FQGNSA. In nucleotides, the CDR3 is TGTGCCAGCAGGAGGACAGAGTATAATTCACCCCTCCACTTT. This gives the protein CASRRTEYNSPLHF.

The table lists this clonotype with a few counts. The J gene is TRBJ1-2, the V gene TRBV6-1, with D unresolved. Trimming took 5 bases from V and 7 from J, leaving 20 bases between them. This CDR3 has 15 amino acids. Germline V lookup: CDR1 MNHNS, CDR2 SASEGT. The CDR3 sequence: CASSNWPQPGAGYTF. The CDR3 DNA is TGTGCCAGCAGTAACTGGCCCCAACCGGGCGCTGGCTACACCTTC.